Below, 20 T cell receptor beta chains from the same sample are listed, as sequenced in a study of sequential checkpoint blockade in melanoma. Described treatment: randomized to nivolumab then ipilimumab (arm A) or the reverse (arm B). Produced via immunoSEQ multiplex PCR; TCRdb's table is partial and in-frame only. The sample holds a few thousand clones; approximately 22% are singletons and the top ten take 20%. Sequencing was performed on tumor tissue (inferred from file names), taken from a patient given nivolumab and ipilimumab in sequence. All receptors come from a human donor with melanoma.

The sample holds a few counts of this clone. This chain uses TRBV19 with TRBJ1-2; 8 bases map to TRBD1. Germline CDR1 is LNHDA and CDR2 is SQIVND (reference sequence). The length of the CDR3 is 16 residues. The trim removed 3 bases at V and 4 bases at J, leaving 10 bases unmatched. This CDR3 reads CASSISAGQGAYGYTF. In DNA, the CDR3 is TGTGCCAGTAGTATTAGCGCCGGACAGGGAGCCTATGGCTACACCTTC.

This rearrangement joins TRBV19 to TRBJ2-3; D is possibly TRBD1 (6 bases). The germline V gene encodes CDR1 LNHDA and CDR2 SQIVND (reference sequence). The CDR3 is 17 residues long. The V end was cut by 5 bases, the J end by 1 base, with 19 bases between. In nucleotides, the CDR3 is TGTGCCAGTAGTCTACCCGCAGGGGAGTGGGGCACAGATACGCAGTATTTT. Encoded protein: CASSLPAGEWGTDTQYF. The whole variable domain, filled in from reference TRBV19 and TRBJ2-3, reads DGGITQSPKYLFRKEGQNVTLSCEQNLNHDAMYWYRQDPGQGLRLIYYSQIVNDFQKGDIAEGYSVSREKKESFPLTVTSAQKNPTAFYLCASSLPAGEWGTDTQYFGPGTRLTVL.

Note on this clone: This specimen includes other DNA sequences encoding the same CDR3. The rearrangement uses TRBV6-8 and TRBJ1-6; D unclear. This CDR3 contains 14 residues. CDR1 and CDR2 (germline): MNHGY, SAAAGT. V was trimmed by 4 bases and J by 4 bases, leaving 8 bases between them. The CDR3 DNA is TGTGCCAGCAGTTCGGGCCCTTATAATTCACCCCTCCACTTT. As protein: CASSSGPYNSPLHF.

This clone appeared a few times. The CDR3 DNA reads TGTGCCAGCGTCGCAGGGTGGACTGAAGCTTTCTTT. Translated, it gives CASVAGWTEAFF. The V and J genes are TRBV6-8 and TRBJ1-1; D perhaps matches TRBD1 (5 bases). The CDR3 spans 12 residues. V lost 8 bases and J lost 5, with 12 bases in between. CDR1 is MNHGY and CDR2 is SAAAGT in the germline V gene.

This clone qualifies as medium-sized. This rearrangement joins TRBV11-3 to TRBJ1-2, with a weak D call TRBD1 (6 bases). In germline, CDR1 is SGHNT, CDR2 YENEEA. Trimming removed 3 bases from V and 4 bases from J, with 15 bases in between. The CDR3 totals 15 residues. The CDR3 sequence is CASSLQDSDLYGYTF. The CDR3 nucleotides read TGTGCCAGCAGCTTGCAGGACAGTGATCTCTATGGCTACACCTTC.

This clone was picked up a small number of times. The V call is TRBV12-2, the J call TRBJ2-5; no DNA check was done on the table's D call, TRBD2. TRBV12-2 is a pseudogene segment. The CDR3 contains 17 residues. Here the CDR3 reads CASRLALGGRGGKTQYF. The CDR3 coding sequence is TGTGCAAGTCGCTTAGCGCTTGGGGGGCGCGGGGGGAAGACCCAGTACTTC.

In its sample, this clone is medium-sized. J is TRBJ1-1 and V is TRBV11-3, with a tentative D call TRBD1 (5 bases). This CDR3 comprises 16 residues. V dropped 7 bases and J dropped 0 bases, with 18 bases sitting between them. Germline-derived CDR1 and CDR2 are SGHNT and YENEEA. CDR3: CASTLGQGTMNTEAFF. In DNA, the CDR3 is TGTGCCAGCACCCTTGGGCAGGGAACCATGAACACTGAAGCTTTCTTT.

The CDR3 region has the DNA TGTGCCAGCAGTTCCCCGGGCGGGAGCTACGAGCAGTACGTC. Its translation: CASSSPGGSYEQYV. The rearrangement links TRBV6-8 to TRBJ2-7; TRBD2 aligns across 7 bases. The CDR3 loop spans 14 amino acids. Germline V gives CDR1 MNHGY, CDR2 SAAAGT. V lost 4 bases to trimming and J lost 3 bases; unmatched junction nucleotides: 6.

Only a few counts were recorded for this clone. The rearrangement uses TRBV11-3 and TRBJ2-1; a possible D gene is TRBD2 (5 bases). CDR1 SGHNT and CDR2 YENEEA come from the germline V gene. The CDR3 runs 15 residues. Trimming cost V 5 bases and J 0 bases, with 11 bases left between them. The CDR3 spells CASSGETSSYNEQFF. For the CDR3, the DNA is TGTGCCAGCAGCGGAGAAACTAGCTCCTACAATGAGCAGTTCTTC.

The gene calls are TRBV15 and TRBJ2-1, with 11 bases aligning to TRBD2. The CDR3 totals 16 residues. From germline, CDR1 is LNHNV and CDR2 YYDKDF (reference sequence). The V gene end was trimmed by 4 bases and the J gene end by 2 bases; junction bases not matched to a gene: 4. The CDR3 region is CATSTSSGGTYNEQFF. The CDR3 nucleotides are TGTGCCACCAGCACCTCTAGCGGGGGGACCTACAATGAGCAGTTCTTC.

The genes are TRBV14 and TRBJ1-1; no reliable D call. Germline lookup yields CDR1 SGHDN and CDR2 FVKESK. The V gene lost 0 bases and the J gene lost 0 bases, with 17 bases spanning the gap. This CDR3 contains 18 residues. In DNA form, the CDR3 reads TGTGCCAGCAGCCAAGACCAGGCCAGGTTTCACATGAACACTGAAGCTTTCTTT. Amino acids: CASSQDQARFHMNTEAFF.

This clone was seen more than once but under ten times. The chain combines TRBV11-3 with TRBJ1-5, with 7 bases lining up with TRBD1. From germline, CDR1 is SGHNT and CDR2 YENEEA. Trimming took 3 bases from V and 5 from J; bases not matched to a gene: 10. The CDR3 sequence is 16 residues long. The CDR3: CASSLYGRGFYQPQHF. The CDR3 DNA reads TGTGCCAGCAGCTTGTACGGCAGGGGGTTCTATCAGCCCCAGCATTTT.

By share, this clone ranks as medium-sized. The J gene is TRBJ2-3, the V gene TRBV11-3; 10 nucleotides line up with TRBD1. CDR1 is SGHNT, CDR2 YENEEA, per germline. This CDR3 spans 18 amino acids. The J segment lost 0 bases and the V segment lost 3 bases, leaving 9 bases of the junction unmatched. The CDR3 coding sequence is TGTGCCAGCAGCTTGACAGGGGGCCATTTTACTAGCACAGATACGCAGTATTTT. This sequence encodes CASSLTGGHFTSTDTQYF.

By its share, this clone is large (0.1 to 1%). The chain combines TRBV11-3 with TRBJ1-5; D not certain. The CDR3 has 15 amino acids. Germline-derived CDR1 and CDR2 are SGHNT and YENEEA. Trimming removed 3 bases from V and 0 bases from J, with 9 bases in between. The CDR3 DNA reads TGTGCCAGCAGCTTGGCCCTTGGTAGCAATCAGCCCCAGCATTTT. Amino acid sequence: CASSLALGSNQPQHF.

The chain combines TRBV5-1 with TRBJ1-5; D uncertain. Germline V gene sequence: CDR1 SGHRS, CDR2 YFSETQ. The CDR3 length is 15 residues. V lost 0 bases to trimming and J lost 2 bases, with 9 bases between them. CDR3: CASSLGGFGNQPQHF. Here the CDR3 DNA reads TGCGCCAGCAGCTTGGGAGGGTTCGGCAATCAGCCCCAGCATTTT.

This clone was found a few times. This sequence joins TRBV12-5 and TRBJ1-1, with D maybe TRBD1 (6 bases). CDR1 LGHNT and CDR2 FRNRAP come from the germline V gene. The CDR3 spans 16 residues. Here the CDR3 DNA reads TGTGCCAGCACCCTCCGTAGGGGACACCATAACACTGAAGCTTTCTTT. This translates into CASTLRRGHHNTEAFF.

This clone came up a few times. J is TRBJ1-1 and V is TRBV19, with a tentative D call TRBD1 (5 bases). The V gene lost 4 bases and the J gene lost 6 bases, with 18 bases spanning the gap. CDR3 length equals 15 residues. The germline V gene has CDR1 LNHDA and CDR2 SQIVND (reference sequence). The CDR3 loop reads CASSNPGRTGAEAFF. The CDR3 DNA is TGTGCCAGTAGTAACCCAGGACGTACAGGCGCTGAAGCTTTCTTT.

The CDR3 region is CASSIMDGSMGYTF. The CDR3 nucleotides are TGTGCCAGTAGTATAATGGACGGATCTATGGGCTACACCTTC. The V call is TRBV19, the J call TRBJ1-2, with unresolved D. This CDR3 region has 14 residues. V lost 2 bases and J lost 8, with 15 bases in between. CDR1 and CDR2 from the germline V gene are LNHDA and SQIVND (reference sequence).

The rearrangement joins TRBV25-1 to TRBJ2-4; 7 positions agree with TRBD1. This CDR3 has 16 residues. The junction had 11 bases not matched to a gene; V was cut back by 6 bases and J by 3 bases. CDR1 MGHDK and CDR2 SYGVNS come from the germline V gene. CDR3 bases: TGTGCCAGCAGCGCAACAGGGGTATATGGCAAAAACATTCAGTACTTC. Protein sequence: CASSATGVYGKNIQYF.

This chain joins TRBV29-1 and TRBJ1-5; D call uncertain. Germline assignment: CDR1 SQVTM and CDR2 ANQGSEA. Deletions cut 4 bases from V and 1 base from J, with 8 bases between. There are 13 residues in the CDR3. CDR3 sequence (DNA): TGCAGCGTTGGGTCGGGGAGCAATCAGCCCCAGCATTTT. It yields the protein CSVGSGSNQPQHF.